This T cell receptor (beta chain) was captured by sequencing in a study of blood T cell repertoires in COVID-19. Authors' data handling: Amplification of reference gene primers provided the estimated nucleated cell counts. Clones were read by immunoSEQ multiplex PCR, and TCRdb kept only the in-frame ones, dropping some. Clone size and the V and J calls come from that table; the DNA yielded D and trimming. The sample has 150,000 to 200,000 clones, 88% seen once. The participants were between about 18 and 90 years old and came from 24 US areas. Clinical history as reported by participants underpinned cohort assignment. V lost 1 base, J lost 1 base, and 20 bases lay in between. CDR1 and CDR2 (germline): KGHDR, SFDVKD. This CDR3 is 19 amino acids long.

The sequence was collected from a woman aged 18-29 years who had recovered from COVID-19. The V and J genes are TRBV24-1 and TRBJ2-3; tentatively, D is TRBD1 (6 bases). Source material: PBMCs or T cells enriched from blood (not recorded which). DNA for the CDR3: TGTGCCACCAGTGATTTAGAGGGGGTGGTATCTCAGCGCACAGATACGCAGTATTTT. Translating gives CATSDLEGVVSQRTDTQYF.